This note documents a single T cell receptor (beta chain) sequence. Antigen specificity is unknown. This record comes from a study of T cells in localized non-small cell lung cancer. Findings and caveats of the study: Longer overall survival accompanied higher blood T cell density. Tumor trailed uninvolved adjacent lung in T cell clonality, which peaked there.

This CDR3 region has 15 residues. The ends were cut back, 4 bases at V and 1 base at J, with 11 bases in the middle. Germline CDR1 and CDR2: SNHLY and FYNNEI. Sequencing was performed with immunoSEQ multiplex PCR; in TCRdb, only in-frame clones are kept and a portion is missing. The table shows 50,000 to 75,000 clones, with about 90% occurring only once. Sample: peripheral blood, taken before any cancer treatment. The receptor was isolated from a man between 40 and 69 years old with stage I squamous cell lung carcinoma. This chain joins TRBV2 and TRBJ1-5; weak D call: TRBD1 (6 bases). This CDR3 is CASSGGRLSNQPQHF. CDR3 sequence (DNA): TGTGCCAGCAGTGGGGGGCGTCTAAGCAATCAGCCCCAGCATTTT.